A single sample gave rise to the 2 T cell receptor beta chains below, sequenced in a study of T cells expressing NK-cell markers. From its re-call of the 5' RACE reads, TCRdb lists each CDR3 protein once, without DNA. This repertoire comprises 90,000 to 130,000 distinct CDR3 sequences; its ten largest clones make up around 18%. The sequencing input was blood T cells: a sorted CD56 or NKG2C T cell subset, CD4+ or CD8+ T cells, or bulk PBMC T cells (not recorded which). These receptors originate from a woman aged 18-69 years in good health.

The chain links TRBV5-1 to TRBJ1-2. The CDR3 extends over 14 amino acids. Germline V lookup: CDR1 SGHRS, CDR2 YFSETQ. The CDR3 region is CASSPSTANYGYTF.

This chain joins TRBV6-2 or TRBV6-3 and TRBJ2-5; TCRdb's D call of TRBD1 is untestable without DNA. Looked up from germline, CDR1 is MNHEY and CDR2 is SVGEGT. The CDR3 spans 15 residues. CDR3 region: CASSYGTGSQETQYF.